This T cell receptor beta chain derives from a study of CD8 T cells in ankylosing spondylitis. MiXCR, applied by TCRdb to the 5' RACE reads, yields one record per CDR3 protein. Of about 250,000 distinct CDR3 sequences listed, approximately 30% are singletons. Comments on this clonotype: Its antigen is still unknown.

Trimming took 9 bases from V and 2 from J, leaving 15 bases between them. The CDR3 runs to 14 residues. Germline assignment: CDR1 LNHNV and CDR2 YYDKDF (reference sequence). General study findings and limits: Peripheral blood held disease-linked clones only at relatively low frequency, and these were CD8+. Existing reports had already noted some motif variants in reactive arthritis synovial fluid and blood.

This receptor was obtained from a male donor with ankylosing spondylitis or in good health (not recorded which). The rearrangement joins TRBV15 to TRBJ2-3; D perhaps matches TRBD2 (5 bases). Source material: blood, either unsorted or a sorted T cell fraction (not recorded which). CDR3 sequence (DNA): TGTGCCACAAATACTCCGGGGATCACAGATACGCAGTATTTT. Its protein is CATNTPGITDTQYF.